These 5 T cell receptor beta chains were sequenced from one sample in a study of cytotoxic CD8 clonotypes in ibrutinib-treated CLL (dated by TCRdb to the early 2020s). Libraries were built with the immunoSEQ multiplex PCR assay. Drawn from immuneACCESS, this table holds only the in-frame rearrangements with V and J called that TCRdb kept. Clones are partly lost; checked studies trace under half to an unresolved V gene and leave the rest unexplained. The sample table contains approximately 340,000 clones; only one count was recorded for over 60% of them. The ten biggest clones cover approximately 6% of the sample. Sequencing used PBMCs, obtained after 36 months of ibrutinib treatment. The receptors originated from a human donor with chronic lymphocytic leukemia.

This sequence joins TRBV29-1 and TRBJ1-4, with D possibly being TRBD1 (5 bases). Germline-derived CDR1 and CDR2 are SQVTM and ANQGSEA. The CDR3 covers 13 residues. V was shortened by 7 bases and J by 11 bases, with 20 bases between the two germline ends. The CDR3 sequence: CSDPTDQRGKLFF. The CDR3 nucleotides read TGCAGCGACCCGACGGATCAACGGGGGAAACTGTTTTTT.

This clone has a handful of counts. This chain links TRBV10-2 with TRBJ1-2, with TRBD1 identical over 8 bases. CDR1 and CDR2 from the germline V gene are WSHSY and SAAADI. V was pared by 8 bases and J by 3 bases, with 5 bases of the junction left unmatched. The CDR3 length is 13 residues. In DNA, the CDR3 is TGCGCCAGCCAAGCGACAGGGGACTATGGCTACACCTTC. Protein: CASQATGDYGYTF.

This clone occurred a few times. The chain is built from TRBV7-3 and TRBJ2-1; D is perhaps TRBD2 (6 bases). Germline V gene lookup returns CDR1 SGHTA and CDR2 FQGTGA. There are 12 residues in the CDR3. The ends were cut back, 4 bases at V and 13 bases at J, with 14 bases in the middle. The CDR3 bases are TGTGCCAGCAGCTCCGGGACTCCCGTTCAGTTCTTC. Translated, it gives CASSSGTPVQFF.

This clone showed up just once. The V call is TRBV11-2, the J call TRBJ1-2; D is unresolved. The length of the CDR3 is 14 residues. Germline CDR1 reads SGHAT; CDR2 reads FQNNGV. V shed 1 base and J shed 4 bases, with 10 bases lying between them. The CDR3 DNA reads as TGTGCCAGCAGCTTAGGATTTAGCCGCTATGGCTACACCTTC. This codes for CASSLGFSRYGYTF.

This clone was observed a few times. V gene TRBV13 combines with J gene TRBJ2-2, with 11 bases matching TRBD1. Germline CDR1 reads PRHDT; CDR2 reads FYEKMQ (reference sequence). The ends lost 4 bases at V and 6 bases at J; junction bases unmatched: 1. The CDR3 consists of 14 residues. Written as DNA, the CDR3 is TGTGCCAGCAGCTCGGGACAGGGGGCCGGGGAGCTGTTTTTT. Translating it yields CASSSGQGAGELFF.